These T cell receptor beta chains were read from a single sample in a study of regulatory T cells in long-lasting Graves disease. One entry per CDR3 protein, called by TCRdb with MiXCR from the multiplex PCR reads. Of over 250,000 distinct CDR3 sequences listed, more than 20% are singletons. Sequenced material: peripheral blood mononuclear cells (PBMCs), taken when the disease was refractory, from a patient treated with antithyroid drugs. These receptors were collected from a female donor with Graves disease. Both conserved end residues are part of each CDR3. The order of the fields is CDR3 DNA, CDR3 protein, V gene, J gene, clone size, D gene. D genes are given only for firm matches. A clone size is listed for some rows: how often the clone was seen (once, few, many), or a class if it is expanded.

TGTGCCAGCTCACCACCGGAACAGTGGTACCAAGAGACCCAGTACTTC	CASSPPEQWYQETQYF	TRBV18	TRBJ2-5	-	-
TGTGCCAGCAGTCATCGGCAGCGCTATGGCTACACCTTC	CASSHRQRYGYTF	TRBV13	TRBJ1-2	-	-
TGTGCCAGCAGCTCGAACGCTCGGGGGGAGACCCAGTACTTC	CASSSNARGETQYF	TRBV7-8	TRBJ2-5	many	-
TGTGCCAGCAGCTTCCCGGAGAGGACCCAGTACTTC	CASSFPERTQYF	TRBV7-2	TRBJ2-5	-	-
TGTGCCACCAGCAGAGAACCCGGGTGGACTAGCGGGAGTGGGCCGGCGAACACCGGGGAGCTGTTTTTT	CATSREPGWTSGSGPANTGELFF	TRBV15	TRBJ2-2	-	TRBD2
TGTGCCAGCAGTTTAGGCAACGAGCAGCACTTC	CASSLGNEQHF	TRBV2	TRBJ2-7	once	-
TGCGCCAGCAGCCAGGTACAGGGGGCTGAAGCTTTCTTT	CASSQVQGAEAFF	TRBV4-3	TRBJ1-1	-	TRBD1
TGCAGTGCTTGGGCTAGCGGGGTCTACGAGCAGTACTTC	CSAWASGVYEQYF	TRBV20-1	TRBJ2-7	few	TRBD2
TGTGCCAGCAGTGACTCGCCTAAAACAGGTTTCGCTGAAGCTTTCTTT	CASSDSPKTGFAEAFF	TRBV6-4	TRBJ1-1	-	-
TGTGCCAGCAGCTTAGGGCTGGGCACAGATACGCAGTATTTT	CASSLGLGTDTQYF	TRBV27	TRBJ2-3	few	-
TGTGCCAGCAGTCGGGACAGGGAGAACTATGGCTACACCTTC	CASSRDRENYGYTF	TRBV7-2	TRBJ1-2	few	TRBD1
TGTGCCAGCAGTTTATCTGGGGAGACCCAGTACTTC	CASSLSGETQYF	TRBV27	TRBJ2-5	many	-
TGTGCCAGCAGTCGTGCCTCAGGGGGACATGGCTACACCTTC	CASSRASGGHGYTF	TRBV6-1	TRBJ1-2	-	TRBD1
TGCAGTGCTTCCGACAGGGGATGGGGTGGCTACACCTTC	CSASDRGWGGYTF	TRBV20-1	TRBJ1-2	few	TRBD1
TGTGCCAGCGGCCTCGCTTCCAGGGCGGGGTACGAGCAGTACTTC	CASGLASRAGYEQYF	TRBV28	TRBJ2-7	-	-
TGTGCCAGCAGCCTTCAGGGGGCGCAACACACAGATACGCAGTATTTT	CASSLQGAQHTDTQYF	TRBV27	TRBJ2-3	-	TRBD1
TGTGCCAGCAGCTTAGATAGCAGACAAGAGACCCAGTACTTC	CASSLDSRQETQYF	TRBV13	TRBJ2-5	many	-
TGTGCCAGCAGTTTAGTTCGGTTTGGGGGGGGCGAGCAGTACTTC	CASSLVRFGGGEQYF	TRBV28	TRBJ2-7	-	TRBD2
TGTGCCAGCAGCGACCGGACGGGGGCTGGGGCCAACGTCCTGACTTTC	CASSDRTGAGANVLTF	TRBV7-2	TRBJ2-6	many	-
TGTGCCAGCAGCTTGATCTCCACGGGACAGGGTGTCATGGGCTCCTACGAGCAGTACTTC	CASSLISTGQGVMGSYEQYF	TRBV7-2	TRBJ2-7	few	TRBD1
TGTGCCAGCAGTACAATGTTAGGCTACACCTTC	CASSTMLGYTF	TRBV12-3/TRBV12-4	TRBJ1-2	few	-
TGTGCCTGGAGTGGGACAGGGAGCCCCTATGGCTACACCTTC	CAWSGTGSPYGYTF	TRBV30	TRBJ1-2	few	TRBD1
TGTGCCAGCAGTTTACTAGCGGGACAACCATTGGAGCAGTACTTC	CASSLLAGQPLEQYF	TRBV28	TRBJ2-7	many	TRBD2
TGTGCCAGCAGTTTCTACACAGGGAACGGGGAGCTGTTTTTT	CASSFYTGNGELFF	TRBV28	TRBJ2-2	many	-
TGTGCCAGCAACCCTAAACTTTCGTATGGCTACACCTTC	CASNPKLSYGYTF	TRBV6-1	TRBJ1-2	-	-
TGTGCCAGCAGTTACAGATGGCAGCCCCAGCATTTT	CASSYRWQPQHF	TRBV6-5	TRBJ1-5	many	-
TGTGCCAGCACCCCTGACGGCGCGGGCTACACCTTC	CASTPDGAGYTF	TRBV6-1	TRBJ1-2	few	-
TGTGCCAGCAGTTCTACAGGGCTCACAGCGTACTTC	CASSSTGLTAYF	TRBV27	TRBJ2-7	many	-
TGCAGTGCTAGAGACCATAGCGGGGTGGGAGAGACCCAGTACTTC	CSARDHSGVGETQYF	TRBV20-1	TRBJ2-5	many	TRBD2
TGTGCCTGGAGCTGGCAGGGGATGGAGACCCAGTACTTC	CAWSWQGMETQYF	TRBV30	TRBJ2-5	-	-
TGTGCCAGCAGTTCCAATTCCGGGACAGGGAGAAACATTCAGTACTTC	CASSSNSGTGRNIQYF	TRBV12-3/TRBV12-4	TRBJ2-4	-	TRBD1
TGTGCCAGCAGTTATCGACTAGCGGGACCTTACGAGCAGTACTTC	CASSYRLAGPYEQYF	TRBV11-2	TRBJ2-7	-	TRBD2
TGTGCCAGCAGCCCAAGCCAGGGGGCCTACGAGCAGTACTTC	CASSPSQGAYEQYF	TRBV11-1	TRBJ2-7	many	TRBD1
TGTGCCAGCAGTGACGAAGGGTGGCGGGATGAGGAGACCCAGTACTTC	CASSDEGWRDEETQYF	TRBV28	TRBJ2-5	many	-
TGCGCCAGCAGCGCCGGACAGGGTTTAACGACCTACGAGCAGTACTTC	CASSAGQGLTTYEQYF	TRBV5-1	TRBJ2-7	few	TRBD1
TGTGCCAGCAGTTTCAGACTAGCATACGAGCAGTACTTC	CASSFRLAYEQYF	TRBV28	TRBJ2-7	few	TRBD2
TGTGCCAGCAGCTTAAATGGGCGGACTCTGGCCCAAGAGACCCAGTACTTC	CASSLNGRTLAQETQYF	TRBV7-2	TRBJ2-5	many	-
TGTGCCAGCAGTTGGGGACAGGGGAGCTCCTACGAGCAGTACTTC	CASSWGQGSSYEQYF	TRBV27	TRBJ2-7	many	TRBD1
TGTGCCATCAGTGCAGGGGGAAGTCAGCCCCAGCATTTT	CAISAGGSQPQHF	TRBV10-3	TRBJ1-5	many	TRBD1
TGTGCCAGCAGTTACTCCGGGACAGGGGTTCAGCCCCAGCATTTT	CASSYSGTGVQPQHF	TRBV6-2/TRBV6-3	TRBJ1-5	many	TRBD1
TGCAGTGCTAGAGACGTGGGGGCAATACAAGAGACCCAGTACTTC	CSARDVGAIQETQYF	TRBV20-1	TRBJ2-5	many	-
TGTGCCAGTAGTATAGGCCAGGAGGAGGCTTTCTTT	CASSIGQEEAFF	TRBV19	TRBJ1-1	-	-
TGTGCCAGCAGCTTATACTTGTCCAGGGCAGAGACCCAGTACTTC	CASSLYLSRAETQYF	TRBV11-2	TRBJ2-5	many	-
TGTGCCAGCAGACTCGGCCCTCCGGGATATCAGCCCCAGCATTTT	CASRLGPPGYQPQHF	TRBV6-2/TRBV6-3	TRBJ1-5	-	-
TGTGCCAGCAGCTTCGGTCAAAGCGGGACCGAGCAGTACTTC	CASSFGQSGTEQYF	TRBV7-2	TRBJ2-7	-	TRBD2
TGTGCCAGCAGCTTAGCAAGCTATTTTCCACGAGAGACCCAGTACTTC	CASSLASYFPRETQYF	TRBV7-9	TRBJ2-5	-	-
TGTGCCAGCATCCGGGACAGAAACGCCTACGAGCAGTACTTC	CASIRDRNAYEQYF	TRBV2	TRBJ2-7	-	TRBD1
TGTGCCAGCAGTTTCGGAATTCCTTCCCCGGTGCAAGCCAAAAACATTCGGTACTTC	CASSFGIPSPVQAKNIRYF	TRBV28	TRBJ2-4	-	-
TGTGCCAGCAGTTTTAGAGGTGACGGGGAGCTGTTTTTT	CASSFRGDGELFF	TRBV27	TRBJ2-2	few	-
TGCCTAGCGGGAGAGAACACCGGGGAGCTGTTTTTT	CLAGENTGELFF	TRBV29-1	TRBJ2-2	-	TRBD2
TGTGCCAGCAGCCGATCGGGGGGGTCCTACGAGCAGTACTTC	CASSRSGGSYEQYF	TRBV11-2	TRBJ2-7	many	TRBD2
TGTGCCAGCAGCTCGCTAGAAGGGTACCAAGAGACCCAGTACTTC	CASSSLEGYQETQYF	TRBV7-9	TRBJ2-5	-	-
TGTGCCAGCTCACCATCAGGGCGAGGTGGCTACACCTTC	CASSPSGRGGYTF	TRBV18	TRBJ1-2	few	-
TGTGCCAGCAGCTCGGGGGGGGGAGTACAAGAGACCCAGTACTTC	CASSSGGGVQETQYF	TRBV11-2	TRBJ2-5	-	TRBD2
TGCGCCAGCAGCCAACAGGGTGACTCTGGAAACACCATATATTTT	CASSQQGDSGNTIYF	TRBV4-1	TRBJ1-3	-	-
TGTGCCAGCAGTTTTTTCGCACTCGAGTCCTACGAGCAGTACTTC	CASSFFALESYEQYF	TRBV28	TRBJ2-7	many	-
TGTGCCAGCAGTCTTGGACTAGAAAGCTCCTACGAGCAGTACTTC	CASSLGLESSYEQYF	TRBV27	TRBJ2-7	many	TRBD2